Presented here are 17 T cell receptor beta chains from one specimen sequenced in a study of Tregs in tolerant kidney transplant recipients. Produced via immunoSEQ multiplex PCR; TCRdb's table is partial and in-frame only. The data hold approximately 93,000 clones, with roughly 93% observed a single time. Here the sequenced sample was CD4+ T cells from blood, taken before the transplant. The source is a human donor who received a combined kidney and bone marrow transplant.

The chain carries TRBV7-9 and TRBJ2-3; 15 nucleotides agree with TRBD2. Germline CDR1 SEHNR, CDR2 FQNEAQ (reference sequence). Germline trimming cut 6 bases from V and 5 bases from J; bases unmatched to any gene: 3. CDR3 length: 15 residues. CDR3 region: CASSRTSGGGDTQYF. The CDR3 DNA reads as TGTGCCAGCAGTCGGACTAGCGGGGGGGGAGATACGCAGTATTTT.

V gene TRBV29-1 combines with J gene TRBJ2-7, with TRBD2 matching 7 bases. J lost 4 bases, V lost 0 bases, and 6 bases had no gene match. The CDR3 is 14 amino acids. CDR1 is SQVTM, CDR2 ANQGSEA, per germline. The CDR3 DNA reads TGCAGCGTTGAAGATCCCAGCGGGATATACGAGCAGTACTTC. It codes for CSVEDPSGIYEQYF.

This clone was seen more than once but under ten times. The chain employs TRBV21-1 and TRBJ1-3; TRBD1 is taken as the D call from the table, unchecked against the DNA. TRBV21-1 is a known pseudogene. The CDR3 extends over 16 amino acids. Written as DNA, the CDR3 is TGTGCCAGCAGGCTTACAGGGGGTAGGTCTGGAAACACCATATATTTT. Amino acids: CASRLTGGRSGNTIYF.

The chain recombines TRBV9 with TRBJ2-5; 12 nucleotides match TRBD2. Trimming cost V 4 bases and J 5 bases; bases outside gene matches: 9. The CDR3 contains 16 residues. Germline V CDR1 and CDR2: SGDLS, YYNGEE. CDR3 DNA: TGTGCCAGCAGCCCCCGTCGACTAGCGGGAGTTGAGACCCAGTACTTC. Its protein is CASSPRRLAGVETQYF.

The genes are TRBV14 and TRBJ2-7; D is undetermined. With 2 bases removed from V and 2 bases from J, the gap between germline ends came to 10 bases. The germline V gene encodes CDR1 SGHDN and CDR2 FVKESK. This CDR3 has 14 amino acids. The CDR3: CASSQLDGAYEQYF. The CDR3, as DNA: TGTGCCAGCAGCCAACTAGACGGTGCCTACGAGCAGTACTTC.

The chain carries TRBV7-3 and TRBJ1-1, with D perhaps matching TRBD1 (6 bases). The CDR3 length is 15 residues. Germline values: CDR1 SGHTA, CDR2 FQGTGA. V shed 8 bases and J shed 5 bases, with 21 bases lying between them. The CDR3 region has the DNA TGTGCCAGCCAAGACAGGTCCGGCGGTGAAACTGAAGCTTTCTTT. It specifies CASQDRSGGETEAFF.

J is TRBJ2-7 and V is TRBV18; 8 bases align to TRBD1. The CDR3 is 14 amino acids. The junction had 4 bases not matched to a gene; V was cut back by 3 bases and J by 3 bases. Germline assignment: CDR1 KGHSH and CDR2 LQKENI. CDR3 sequence: CASSPSDRGYEQYF. Here the CDR3 DNA reads TGTGCCAGCTCACCGTCTGACAGGGGCTACGAGCAGTACTTC.

The V gene is TRBV9, the J gene TRBJ2-7; no firm D call. From germline, CDR1 is SGDLS and CDR2 YYNGEE. The ends were cut back, 0 bases at V and 9 bases at J, with 10 bases in the middle. This CDR3 comprises 12 residues. CDR3 nucleotide sequence: TGTGCCAGCAGCGTAGGAGGAGACTCGCAGTACTTC. Translating it yields CASSVGGDSQYF.

This clone was counted a single time. The chain has TRBV27 and TRBJ2-3; tentative D call: TRBD1 (6 bases). Germline lookup yields CDR1 MNHEY and CDR2 SMNVEV (reference sequence). This CDR3 is built from 14 residues. Between the trimmed V and J ends, which lost 2 bases and 5 bases, there was a span of 11 bases. The CDR3 here is CASSLNRVRDTQYF. The CDR3 DNA reads TGTGCCAGCAGTTTAAACAGGGTTAGAGATACGCAGTATTTT.

The chain carries TRBV7-7 and TRBJ2-5; 12 nucleotides match TRBD2. This CDR3 spans 17 amino acids. Germline V gene data show CDR1 as SSHAT and CDR2 as FNYEAQ (reference sequence). V gave up 0 bases and J gave up 5 bases; unmatched junction bases: 7. The chain's CDR3 is CASSLAPTSGGAETQYF. The CDR3 nucleotides read TGTGCCAGCAGCTTAGCCCCGACTAGCGGGGGCGCGGAGACCCAGTACTTC.

The chain employs TRBV7-9 and TRBJ1-2; the D is unclear. From germline, CDR1 is SEHNR and CDR2 FQNEAQ (reference sequence). V was clipped by 7 bases and J by 7 bases, with 19 bases between them. The CDR3 spans 14 residues. The CDR3 DNA is TGTGCCAGCACTAACCCGGAGGGTGTAGGTGGCTACACCTTC. Residues: CASTNPEGVGGYTF. The whole variable domain, filled in from reference TRBV7-9 and TRBJ1-2, reads DTGVSQNPRHKITKRGQNVTFRCDPISEHNRLYWYRQTLGQGPEFLTYFQNEAQLEKSRLLSDRFSAERPKGSFSTLEIQRTEQGDSAMYLCASTNPEGVGGYTFGSGTRLTVV.

The CDR3 DNA reads TGTGCCAGTGTGGACAGATTGAACACTGAAGCTTTCTTT. The encoded protein is CASVDRLNTEAFF. This chain links TRBV19 with TRBJ1-1; tentative D call: TRBD1 (6 bases). Germline V CDR1 and CDR2: LNHDA, SQIVND (reference sequence). V lost 8 bases and J 0 bases, leaving 10 bases between the germline ends. CDR3 size: 13 residues.

The CDR3 reads CARSPSNVLTF. The CDR3, as DNA: TGTGCCAGAAGCCCCTCCAACGTCCTGACTTTC. The J gene is TRBJ2-6, the V gene TRBV5-3; D unresolved. TRBV5-3 belongs to the ORF category, with a function that is uncertain. This CDR3 is 11 amino acids long. V shed 4 bases and J shed 8 bases, with 4 bases lying between them.

The rearrangement uses TRBV30 and TRBJ1-5; 7 bases are shared with TRBD1. The V gene end was trimmed by 3 bases and the J gene end by 5 bases; junction bases not matched to a gene: 4. CDR1 and CDR2 (germline): GTSNPN, SVGIG (reference sequence). The length of the CDR3 is 13 residues. The CDR3 sequence: CAWSTGVDQPQHF. CDR3 in DNA: TGTGCCTGGAGCACAGGGGTGGATCAGCCCCAGCATTTT.

The chain couples TRBV18 to TRBJ2-3; 8 nucleotides agree with TRBD2. The germline V gene has CDR1 KGHSH and CDR2 LQKENI. V lost 4 bases and J lost 4; bases outside the gene matches: 7. The CDR3 consists of 15 residues. The chain's CDR3 is CASSLRGGVADTQYF. The CDR3 nucleotides read TGTGCCAGCTCACTCCGGGGGGGCGTCGCAGATACGCAGTATTTT.

The chain combines TRBV5-1 with TRBJ1-1, with 10 bases matching TRBD1. The V gene's germline CDR1 is SGHRS and CDR2 YFSETQ. The CDR3 is 14 residues long. The V segment lost 4 bases and the J segment 5 bases; nucleotides outside the gene matches: 5. Written as DNA, the CDR3 is TGCGCCAGCAGCAGGGGACAGGGGATTACTGAAGCTTTCTTT. Protein product: CASSRGQGITEAFF.

The rearrangement links TRBV25-1 to TRBJ2-7, with D uncertain. This CDR3 has 13 residues. Trimming left V 6 bases short and J 0 bases short, with 9 bases between. The germline gives CDR1 MGHDK, CDR2 SYGVNS. DNA of the CDR3: TGTGCCAGCAGGATAGAGTCCTCCTACGAGCAGTACTTC. Protein: CASRIESSYEQYF.